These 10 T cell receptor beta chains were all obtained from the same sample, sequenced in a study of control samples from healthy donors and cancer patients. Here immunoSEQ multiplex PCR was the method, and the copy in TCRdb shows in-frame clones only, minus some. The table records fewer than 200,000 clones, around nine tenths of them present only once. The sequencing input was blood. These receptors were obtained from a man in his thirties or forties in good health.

CDR3 DNA: TGTGCCAGCAGGCGTCTAGCGGGGGGGCCGTTTCCAGATACGCAGTATTTT. Its translation: CASRRLAGGPFPDTQYF. The chain links TRBV27 to TRBJ2-3; 12 bases are a match to TRBD2. J lost 4 bases, V lost 6 bases, and 11 bases had no gene match. Germline V gene sequence: CDR1 MNHEY, CDR2 SMNVEV (reference sequence). The CDR3 loop spans 17 amino acids.

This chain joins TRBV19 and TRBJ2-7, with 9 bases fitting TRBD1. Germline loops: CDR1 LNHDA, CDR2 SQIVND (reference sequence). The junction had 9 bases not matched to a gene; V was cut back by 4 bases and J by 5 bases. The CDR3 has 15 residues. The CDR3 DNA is TGTGCCAGTAGTAAAGCCCCGGGACAGGGAAACGAGCAGTACTTC. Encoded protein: CASSKAPGQGNEQYF.

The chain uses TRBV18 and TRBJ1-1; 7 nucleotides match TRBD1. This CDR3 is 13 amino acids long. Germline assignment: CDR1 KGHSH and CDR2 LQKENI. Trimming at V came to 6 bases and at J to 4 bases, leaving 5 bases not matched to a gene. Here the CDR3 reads CASSTGDRTEAFF. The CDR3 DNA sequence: TGTGCCAGCTCTACAGGGGATCGCACTGAAGCTTTCTTT.

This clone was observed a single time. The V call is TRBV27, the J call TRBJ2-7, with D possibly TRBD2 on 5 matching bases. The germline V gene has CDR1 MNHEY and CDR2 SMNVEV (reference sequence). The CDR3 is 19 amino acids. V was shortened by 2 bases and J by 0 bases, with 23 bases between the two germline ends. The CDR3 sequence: CASSLRYPRVTGSSYEQYF. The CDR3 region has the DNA TGTGCCAGCAGTTTAAGGTATCCGAGGGTAACCGGCAGCTCCTACGAGCAGTACTTC.

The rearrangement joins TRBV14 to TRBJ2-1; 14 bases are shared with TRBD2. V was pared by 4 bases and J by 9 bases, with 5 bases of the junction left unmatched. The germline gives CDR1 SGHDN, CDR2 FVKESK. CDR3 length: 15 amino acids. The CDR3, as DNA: TGTGCCAGCAGCCCAGGGACTAGCGGGAGAATTGAGCAGTTCTTC. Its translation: CASSPGTSGRIEQFF.

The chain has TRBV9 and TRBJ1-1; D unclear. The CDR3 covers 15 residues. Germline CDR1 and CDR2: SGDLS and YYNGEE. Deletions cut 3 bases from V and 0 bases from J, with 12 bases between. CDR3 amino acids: CASSAETPLNTEAFF. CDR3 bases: TGTGCCAGCAGCGCAGAGACACCCCTGAACACTGAAGCTTTCTTT.

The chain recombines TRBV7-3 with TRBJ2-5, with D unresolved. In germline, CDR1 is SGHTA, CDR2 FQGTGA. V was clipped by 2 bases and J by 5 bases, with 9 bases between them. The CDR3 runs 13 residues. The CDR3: CASSLWVGETQYF. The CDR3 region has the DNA TGTGCCAGCAGCTTATGGGTAGGGGAGACCCAGTACTTC. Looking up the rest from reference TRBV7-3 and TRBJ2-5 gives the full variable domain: GAGVSQTPSNKVTEKGKYVELRCDPISGHTALYWYRQSLGQGPEFLIYFQGTGAADDSGLPNDRFFAVRPEGSVSTLKIQRTERGDSAVYLCASSLWVGETQYFGPGTRLLVL.

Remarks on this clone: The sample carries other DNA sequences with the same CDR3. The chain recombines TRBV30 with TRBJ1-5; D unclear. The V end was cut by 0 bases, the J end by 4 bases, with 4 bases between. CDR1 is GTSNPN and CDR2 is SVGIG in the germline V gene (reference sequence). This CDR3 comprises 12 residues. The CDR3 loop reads CAWSVSNQPQHF. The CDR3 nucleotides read TGTGCCTGGAGTGTAAGTAATCAGCCCCAGCATTTT.

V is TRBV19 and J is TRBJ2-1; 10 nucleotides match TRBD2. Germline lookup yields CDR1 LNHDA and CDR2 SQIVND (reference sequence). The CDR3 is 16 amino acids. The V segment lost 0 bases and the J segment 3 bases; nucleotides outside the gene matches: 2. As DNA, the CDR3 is TGTGCCAGTAGTATAGAACTAGCGGGACTCTACAATGAGCAGTTCTTC. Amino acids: CASSIELAGLYNEQFF.

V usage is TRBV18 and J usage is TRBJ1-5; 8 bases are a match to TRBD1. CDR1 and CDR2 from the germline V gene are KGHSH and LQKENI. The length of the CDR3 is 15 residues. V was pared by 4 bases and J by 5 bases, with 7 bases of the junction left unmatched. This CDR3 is CASSLTGAKDQPQHF. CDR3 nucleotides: TGTGCCAGCTCACTGACAGGGGCCAAGGATCAGCCCCAGCATTTT.